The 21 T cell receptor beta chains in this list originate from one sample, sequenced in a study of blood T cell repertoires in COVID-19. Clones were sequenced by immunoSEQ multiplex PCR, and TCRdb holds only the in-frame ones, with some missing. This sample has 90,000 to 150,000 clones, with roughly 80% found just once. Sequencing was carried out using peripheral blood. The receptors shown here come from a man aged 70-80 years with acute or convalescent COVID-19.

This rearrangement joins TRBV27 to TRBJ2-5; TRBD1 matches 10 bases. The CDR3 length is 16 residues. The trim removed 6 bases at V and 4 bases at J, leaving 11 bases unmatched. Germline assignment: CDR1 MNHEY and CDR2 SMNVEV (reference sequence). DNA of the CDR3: TGTGCCAGCAGGCCGGGACAGGGGAGAGGTGGAGAGACCCAGTACTTC. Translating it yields CASRPGQGRGGETQYF.

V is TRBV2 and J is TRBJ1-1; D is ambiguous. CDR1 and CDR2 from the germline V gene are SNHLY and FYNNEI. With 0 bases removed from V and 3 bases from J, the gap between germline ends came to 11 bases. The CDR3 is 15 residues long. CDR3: CASSEALTRDTEAFF. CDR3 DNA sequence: TGTGCCAGCAGTGAAGCGCTGACTCGAGACACTGAAGCTTTCTTT.

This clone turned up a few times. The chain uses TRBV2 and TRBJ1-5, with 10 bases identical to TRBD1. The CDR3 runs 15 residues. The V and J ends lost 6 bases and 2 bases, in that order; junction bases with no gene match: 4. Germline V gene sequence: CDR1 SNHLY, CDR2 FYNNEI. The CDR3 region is CASSAGQGRNQPQHF. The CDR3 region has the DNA TGTGCCAGCAGCGCGGGACAGGGGCGCAATCAGCCCCAGCATTTT.

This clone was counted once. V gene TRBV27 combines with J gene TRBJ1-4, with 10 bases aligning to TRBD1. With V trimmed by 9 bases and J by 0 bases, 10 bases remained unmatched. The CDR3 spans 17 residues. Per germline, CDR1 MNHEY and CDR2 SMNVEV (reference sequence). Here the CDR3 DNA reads TGTGCCAGGGGACAGGGGAAATGGGACGCAACTAATGAAAAACTGTTTTTT. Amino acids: CARGQGKWDATNEKLFF.

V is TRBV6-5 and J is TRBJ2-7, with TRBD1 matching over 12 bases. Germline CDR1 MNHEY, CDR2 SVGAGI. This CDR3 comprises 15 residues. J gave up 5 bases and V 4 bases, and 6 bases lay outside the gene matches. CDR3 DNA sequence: TGTGCCAGCAGTTTGGGGGGGACAGGGGGCCACGAGCAGTACTTC. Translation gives CASSLGGTGGHEQYF.

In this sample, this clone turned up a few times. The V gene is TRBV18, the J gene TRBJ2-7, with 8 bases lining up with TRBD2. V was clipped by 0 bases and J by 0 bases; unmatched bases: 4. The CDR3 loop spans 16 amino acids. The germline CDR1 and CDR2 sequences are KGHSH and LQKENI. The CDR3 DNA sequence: TGTGCCAGCTCACCACCCGCGGGAGGATCCTCCTACGAGCAGTACTTC. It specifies CASSPPAGGSSYEQYF.

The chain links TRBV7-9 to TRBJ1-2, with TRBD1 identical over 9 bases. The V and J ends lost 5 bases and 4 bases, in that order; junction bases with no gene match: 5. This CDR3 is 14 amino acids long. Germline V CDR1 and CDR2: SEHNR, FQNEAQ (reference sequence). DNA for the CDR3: TGTGCCAGCAGCGAGGACAGGGGCGCCTATGGCTACACCTTC. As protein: CASSEDRGAYGYTF.

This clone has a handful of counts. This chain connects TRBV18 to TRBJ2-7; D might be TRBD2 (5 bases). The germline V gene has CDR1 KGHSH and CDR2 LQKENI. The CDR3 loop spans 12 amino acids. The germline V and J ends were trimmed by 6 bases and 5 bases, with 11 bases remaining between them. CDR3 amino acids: CASSPPGNEQYF. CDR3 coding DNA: TGTGCCAGCTCGCCCCCGGGGAACGAGCAGTACTTC.

The CDR3, as DNA: TGTGCCAGCAGTTATAGTAGCGGGGGGGCGGTAGATACGCAGTATTTT. Translating gives CASSYSSGGAVDTQYF. V gene TRBV6-6 combines with J gene TRBJ2-3; 11 nucleotides align to TRBD2. Germline-derived CDR1 and CDR2 are MNHNY and SVGAGI (reference sequence). There are 16 residues in the CDR3. Trimming cost V 3 bases and J 5 bases; bases outside gene matches: 7.

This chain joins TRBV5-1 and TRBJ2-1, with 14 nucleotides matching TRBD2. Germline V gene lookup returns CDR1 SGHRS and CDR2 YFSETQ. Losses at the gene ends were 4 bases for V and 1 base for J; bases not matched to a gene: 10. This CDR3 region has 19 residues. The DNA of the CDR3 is TGCGCCAGCAGCCGGACGGGACTAGCGGGAGTTATGTCCTACAATGAGCAGTTCTTC. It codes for CASSRTGLAGVMSYNEQFF.

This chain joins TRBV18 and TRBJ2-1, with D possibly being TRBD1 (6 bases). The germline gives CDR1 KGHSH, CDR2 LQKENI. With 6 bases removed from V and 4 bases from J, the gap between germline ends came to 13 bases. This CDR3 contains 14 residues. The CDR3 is CASSPWDIYNEQFF. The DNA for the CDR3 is TGTGCCAGCTCGCCGTGGGACATTTACAATGAGCAGTTCTTC.

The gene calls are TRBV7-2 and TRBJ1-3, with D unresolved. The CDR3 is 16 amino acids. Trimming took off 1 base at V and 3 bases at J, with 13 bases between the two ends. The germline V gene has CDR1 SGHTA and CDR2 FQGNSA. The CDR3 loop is CASSLGQVSVGNTIYF. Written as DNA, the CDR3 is TGTGCCAGCAGCTTAGGACAAGTCTCTGTTGGAAACACCATATATTTT. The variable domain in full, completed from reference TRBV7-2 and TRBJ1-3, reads GAGVSQSPSNKVTEKGKDVELRCDPISGHTALYWYRQSLGQGLEFLIYFQGNSAPDKSGLPSDRFSAERTGGSVSTLTIQRTQQEDSAVYLCASSLGQVSVGNTIYFGEGSWLTVV.

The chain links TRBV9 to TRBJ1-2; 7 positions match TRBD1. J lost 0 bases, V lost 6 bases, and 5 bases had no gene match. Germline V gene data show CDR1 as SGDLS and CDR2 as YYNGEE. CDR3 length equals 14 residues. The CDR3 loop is CASNPGQPNYGYTF. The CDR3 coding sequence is TGTGCCAGCAACCCGGGACAGCCTAACTATGGCTACACCTTC.

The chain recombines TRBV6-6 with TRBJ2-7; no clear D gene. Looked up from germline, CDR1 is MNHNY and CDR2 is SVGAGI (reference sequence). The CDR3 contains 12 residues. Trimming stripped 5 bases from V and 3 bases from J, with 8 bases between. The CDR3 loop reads CASSPGNYEQYF. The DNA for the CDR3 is TGTGCCAGCAGTCCAGGTAACTACGAGCAGTACTTC.

The CDR3 DNA reads TGTGCCAGCAGTGGAGGACAGGGGCAACAGCCCCAGCATTTT. Protein product: CASSGGQGQQPQHF. The chain joins TRBV6-2 or TRBV6-3 to TRBJ1-5, with TRBD1 matching over 9 bases. This CDR3 has 14 amino acids. Germline V gene data show CDR1 as MNHEY and CDR2 as SVGEGT. The trim removed 5 bases at V and 7 bases at J, leaving 6 bases unmatched.

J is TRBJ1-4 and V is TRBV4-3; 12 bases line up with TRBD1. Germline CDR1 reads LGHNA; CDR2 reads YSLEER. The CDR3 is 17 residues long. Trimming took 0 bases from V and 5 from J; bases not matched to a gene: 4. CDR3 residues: CASSQEGTGGRNEKLFF. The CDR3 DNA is TGCGCCAGCAGCCAAGAGGGGACAGGGGGCCGAAATGAAAAACTGTTTTTT.

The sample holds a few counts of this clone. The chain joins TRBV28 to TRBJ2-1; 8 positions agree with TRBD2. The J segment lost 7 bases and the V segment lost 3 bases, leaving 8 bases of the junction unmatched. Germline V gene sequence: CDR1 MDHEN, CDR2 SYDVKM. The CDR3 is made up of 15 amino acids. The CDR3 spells CASSFPGTRENEQFF. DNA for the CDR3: TGTGCCAGCAGTTTCCCCGGGACTAGGGAGAATGAGCAGTTCTTC.

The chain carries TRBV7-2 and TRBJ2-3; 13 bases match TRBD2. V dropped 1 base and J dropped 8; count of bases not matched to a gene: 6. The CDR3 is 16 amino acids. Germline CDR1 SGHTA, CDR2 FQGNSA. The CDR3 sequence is CASSLELAGGVGTQYF. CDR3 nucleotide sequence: TGTGCCAGCAGCTTAGAACTAGCGGGGGGGGTTGGTACGCAGTATTTT. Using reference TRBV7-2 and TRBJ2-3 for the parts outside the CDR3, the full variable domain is GAGVSQSPSNKVTEKGKDVELRCDPISGHTALYWYRQSLGQGLEFLIYFQGNSAPDKSGLPSDRFSAERTGGSVSTLTIQRTQQEDSAVYLCASSLELAGGVGTQYFGPGTRLTVL.

CDR3: CASSHWQPGETQYF. For the CDR3, the DNA is TGTGCCAGCAGCCATTGGCAGCCCGGGGAGACCCAGTACTTC. The genes are TRBV3-1 (or the pseudogene TRBV3-2) and TRBJ2-5; D is ambiguous. The germline V gene has CDR1 LGHDT and CDR2 YNNKEL (reference sequence). Trimming removed 3 bases from V and 5 bases from J, with 13 bases in between. This CDR3 has 14 amino acids.

CDR3 DNA sequence: TGTGCCAGCAGCTTAGTTAGGTTGGCCAGGGGGCCTAACGAGCAGTACTTC. Translated: CASSLVRLARGPNEQYF. This sequence joins TRBV11-3 and TRBJ2-7, with 8 bases matching TRBD1. CDR1 SGHNT and CDR2 YENEEA come from the germline V gene. This CDR3 contains 17 residues. The J segment lost 5 bases and the V segment lost 1 base, leaving 13 bases of the junction unmatched.

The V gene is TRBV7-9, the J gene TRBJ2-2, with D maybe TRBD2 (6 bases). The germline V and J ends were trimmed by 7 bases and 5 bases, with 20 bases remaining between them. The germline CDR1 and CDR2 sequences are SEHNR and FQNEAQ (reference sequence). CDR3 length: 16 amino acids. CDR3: CASKPTSSSETGELFF. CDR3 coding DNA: TGTGCCAGCAAGCCTACTTCCTCTAGCGAAACCGGGGAGCTGTTTTTT.